There are a few counts of the clone carrying this TCR beta chain. Its matching antigen is unknown. Healthy Caucasians from Russia aged about 6 to 100 served as donors. Isolation recovered at least 7 million PBMCs from every sample. The sample originates from a study of blood T cells in healthy people across ages. Study-level results: There were more naive CD4+ cells and higher diversity in long-lived donors than in aged donors.

The CDR3 contains 17 residues. V gave up 5 bases and J gave up 1 base; unmatched junction bases: 14. CDR1 and CDR2 (germline): MGHRA, YSYEKL. A second PCR of 7 to 11 cycles used a sample-barcoded 5' primer and a J-beta primer mix. The authors tagged each cDNA molecule using a template-switch adaptor with 12 random nucleotides. Each CDR3 protein is one row after TCRdb ran MiXCR on the 5' RACE reads. The table includes roughly 1.7 million distinct CDR3 sequences, about 32% detected once. This receptor was taken from a woman in her twenties or thirties in good health. This rearrangement joins TRBV4-1 to TRBJ2-7, with 7 bases that match TRBD1. Sequencing input: blood. The CDR3 region is CASSSPRQGMFSYEQYF. The CDR3 DNA reads TGCGCCAGCAGCTCCCCACGACAGGGAATGTTTTCCTACGAGCAGTACTTC.